The TCR beta chain described here comes from a study of breast tumors, draining lymph nodes, adjacent tissues. From the multiplex PCR reads, TCRdb called clonotypes with MiXCR, one entry per CDR3 protein. The profile shows about 16,000 distinct CDR3 sequences, about 45% of them singletons. V lost 5 bases and J lost 3; bases outside the gene matches: 11. Germline CDR1 and CDR2: SGDLS and YYNGEE. The CDR3 sequence is 18 residues long. The J gene is TRBJ2-7, the V gene TRBV9; 16 nucleotides agree with TRBD2. The receptor was isolated from a female donor with breast cancer. Some clones in this sample may be carry-over from other donors' samples. Sequencing input: tumor-adjacent breast tissue. CDR3 protein: CASRTGTSGRAAYYEQYF. Here the CDR3 DNA reads TGTGCCAGCAGGACCGGGACTAGCGGGAGGGCTGCATACTACGAGCAGTACTTC.